This TCR beta chain was sequenced during a study of human T cells and chemical hapten exposure (dated by TCRdb to about 2021). A note on the overall study: For sensitization, 2% DPC in acetone was applied to a roughly 2 cm by roughly 2 cm area of upper inner arm skin. Weekly therapeutic DPC doses were additionally applied to the scalp of patients throughout the approximately 25-week study period. Patch testing was done on the upper back using Finn chambers containing 0.01% DPC, and results were scored after 6 days according to International Contact Dermatitis Research Group standards. The mostly female patient cohort included alopecia areata with under or over 50% scalp involvement, alopecia totalis and alopecia universalis. Libraries were combined into a pool for sequencing, and differences in TCR yield between samples came mainly from small differences in library volumes within the pool. This study followed changes in the peripheral blood TCR repertoire in vivo during primary and secondary sensitization of alopecia patients to the hapten diphenylcyclopropenone (DPC). Blood was sampled from patients pre-sensitization (week 0) and at 2, 6 and about 24 weeks after DPC sensitization. Twenty-nine alopecia patients gave blood for TCR sequencing at one to four time points (pre-sensitization, 2, 6 and 24 weeks). What the authors observed across the whole study: DPC sensitization did not change how many TCRs were above 1 in 1000 frequency, and no evidence was found of alterations in global repertoire structure. Repeated subsampling changed both the strength of the expansion versus patch-test correlation and the threshold at which that correlation became significant. Patch test score was positively correlated with the number of PT1 expanded TCRs, with significance at thresholds 8, 16 and 32 but not at 4. Expanded TCRs formed significantly more large CDR3 similarity clusters than pre-sensitization or healthy control sets, consistent with antigen-driven responses. Because all patients had alopecia, a presumed autoimmune disease, the immune response of the patients might differ from that of healthy individuals.

Library preparation employed RACE. Data came from a NextSeq 500. During library preparation, unique molecular identifiers were attached to individual cDNA molecules so that TCRs could be counted in a quantitative, reproducible way. Both TCR alpha and TCR beta chains were sequenced from each blood RNA sample. Per the source publication's procedure: A median of about 89,000 TCRs per sample was observed, with a range of about 23,224 to 700,000. The Decombinator software suite was used to annotate V, J and CDR3 in the TCR reads. Every sample was subsampled to the same number of TCRs (28,000) for the PS versus PT1 abundance plots. Expanded TCRs were defined as absent before sensitization and observed at least eight times at the 2-week time point. The public reads were reprocessed in TCRdb via fastp at Q25 and MiXCR, keeping in-frame beta chains. Entries that share a CDR3 protein sequence are merged under the most common genes and DNA. These V and J calls derive from TCRdb rather than the authors' analysis. The sample table contains some 340,000 distinct CDR3 sequences; only one count was recorded for around 7% of them. Clones ranked in the top ten supply approximately 8% of the sample.

Deletion took 3 bases off V and 0 bases off J, with a span of 6 bases between the germline ends. The CDR3 spans 14 residues, from the cysteine through the phenylalanine. Only the CDR3 DNA stays, 42 bases, in frame from base 1. What the time point label conveys for this sample: patch test 1, 2 weeks after DPC sensitization. Taken with the paper, the label for treatment or condition translates to: therapeutic diphenylcyclopropenone sensitization with weekly scalp DPC. At each patch-test visit, blood was drawn before the patch test was applied. Patients were considered eligible if aged 18 to 70, diagnosed with alopecia and deemed suitable for DPC therapy, and patients were excluded if pregnant. Total RNA was isolated from unfractionated whole blood collected in Tempus Blood RNA tubes. This clonotype was seen more than once but under ten times. What this receptor recognizes is not known. Base qualities are not recorded, but no much larger clone differs from it by a single base.

Material: whole blood, obtained in connection with sensitization to the hapten diphenylcyclopropenone (DPC). The rearranged segments are TRBV12-3 or TRBV12-4 and TRBJ1-3; the D gene is unclear. The receptor's source is a woman aged 18-29 years with alopecia areata. Some clones in this sample may be carry-over from other donors' samples. In nucleotides, the sequence is TGTGCCAGCAGTTTTGGCTCCTCTGGAAACACCATATATTTT. Translated, it reads CASSFGSSGNTIYF.